This T cell receptor (beta chain) comes out of a study of control samples from healthy donors and cancer patients. V lost 3 bases, J lost 8 bases, and 9 bases stayed unmatched. CDR1 GTSNPN and CDR2 SVGIG come from the germline V gene (reference sequence). CDR3 size: 13 residues. The data were produced by immunoSEQ multiplex PCR, yet TCRdb's version contains in-frame clones alone and is incomplete. The table records about 130,000 clones, about 93% of them present only once. This clone occurred a few times. Sequences were obtained from blood. The genes are TRBV30 and TRBJ1-2; TRBD1 aligns across 7 bases. This receptor was taken from a man between 18 and 35 years old in good health. Written as DNA, the CDR3 is TGTGCCTGGAGGGACACAGGGGCGGGAGGCTACACCTTC. It translates to CAWRDTGAGGYTF.